The source of this T cell receptor (beta chain) is a study of CD8+ T cells in alopecia areata. A few counts support this clone. Gene and germline names: mouse. The CDR3 end falls 4 residues outside the read, so it is completed with the germline J gene. Isolated RNA was reverse transcribed into cDNA used as the sequencing template. Only in-frame clones appear in the TCRdb table, and some are missing; sequencing was by immunoSEQ multiplex PCR. Altogether roughly 110,000 clones were found in the sample, and no singletons occur. The length of the CDR3 is 15 residues. Germline CDR1 is FNHDT and CDR2 is SITEND (reference sequence).

The chain carries TRBV19 and TRBJ2-5, with TRBD2 matching over 12 bases. Material for sequencing was lesional skin. The origin of this receptor is a C3H/HeJ mouse with alopecia areata. For this mouse line, the MHC haplotype is H2-k. Partial CDR3 DNA: TGTGCCAGCGAGACTGGGGGGGCGCATGAAGAC. Translated, it gives CASETGGAHED. The full CDR3 protein is CASETGGAHEDTQYF.